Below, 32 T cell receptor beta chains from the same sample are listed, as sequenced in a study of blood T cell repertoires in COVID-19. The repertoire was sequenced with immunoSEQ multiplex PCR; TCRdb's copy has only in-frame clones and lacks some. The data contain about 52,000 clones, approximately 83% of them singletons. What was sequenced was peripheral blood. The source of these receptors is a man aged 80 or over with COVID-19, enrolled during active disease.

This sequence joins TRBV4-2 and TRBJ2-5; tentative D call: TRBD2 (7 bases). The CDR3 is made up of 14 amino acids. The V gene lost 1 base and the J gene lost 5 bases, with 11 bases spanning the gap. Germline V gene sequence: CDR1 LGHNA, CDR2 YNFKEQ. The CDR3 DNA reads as TGTGCCAGCAGCCAAGGAGGGAGGGGGGAGACCCAGTACTTC. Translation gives CASSQGGRGETQYF.

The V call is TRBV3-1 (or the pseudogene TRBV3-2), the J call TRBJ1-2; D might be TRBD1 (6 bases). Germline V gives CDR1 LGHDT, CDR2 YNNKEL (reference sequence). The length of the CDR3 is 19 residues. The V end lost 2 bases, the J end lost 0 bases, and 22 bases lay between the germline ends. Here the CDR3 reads CASSQHLKYRDNTNYGYTF. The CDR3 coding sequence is TGTGCCAGCAGCCAACATCTAAAATACCGGGACAACACTAACTATGGCTACACCTTC.

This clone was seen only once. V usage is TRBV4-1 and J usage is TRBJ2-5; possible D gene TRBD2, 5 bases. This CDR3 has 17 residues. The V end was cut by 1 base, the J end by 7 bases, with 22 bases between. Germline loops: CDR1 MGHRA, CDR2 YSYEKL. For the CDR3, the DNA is TGCGCCAGCAGCCAAGGCAGTTGGCTAGCACATTACGGGACCCAGTACTTC. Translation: CASSQGSWLAHYGTQYF.

CDR3 in amino acids: CASAGTLTGELFF. CDR3 coding DNA: TGTGCCTCGGCCGGGACTCTCACCGGGGAGCTGTTTTTT. The chain combines TRBV5-5 with TRBJ2-2, with D tentatively TRBD2 (6 bases). CDR3 length equals 13 residues. Germline V gene sequence: CDR1 SGHKS, CDR2 YYEKEE (reference sequence). Deletions cut 10 bases from V and 4 bases from J, with 14 bases between.

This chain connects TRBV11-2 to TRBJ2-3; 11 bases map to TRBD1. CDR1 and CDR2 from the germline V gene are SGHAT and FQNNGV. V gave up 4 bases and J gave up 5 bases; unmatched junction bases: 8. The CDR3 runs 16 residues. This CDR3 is CASSSWTGGMLDTQYF. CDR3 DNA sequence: TGTGCCAGCAGCTCCTGGACAGGGGGCATGTTAGATACGCAGTATTTT. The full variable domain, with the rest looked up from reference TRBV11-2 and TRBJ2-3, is EAGVAQSPRYKIIEKRQSVAFWCNPISGHATLYWYQQILGQGPKLLIQFQNNGVVDDSQLPKDRFSAERLKGVDSTLKIQPAKLEDSAVYLCASSSWTGGMLDTQYFGPGTRLTVL.

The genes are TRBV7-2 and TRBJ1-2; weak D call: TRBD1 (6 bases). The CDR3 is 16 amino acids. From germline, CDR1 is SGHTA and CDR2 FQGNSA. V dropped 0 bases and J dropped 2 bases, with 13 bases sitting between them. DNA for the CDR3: TGTGCCAGCAGCTTAGCCGTAACAGGGTTCAACTATGGCTACACCTTC. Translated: CASSLAVTGFNYGYTF.

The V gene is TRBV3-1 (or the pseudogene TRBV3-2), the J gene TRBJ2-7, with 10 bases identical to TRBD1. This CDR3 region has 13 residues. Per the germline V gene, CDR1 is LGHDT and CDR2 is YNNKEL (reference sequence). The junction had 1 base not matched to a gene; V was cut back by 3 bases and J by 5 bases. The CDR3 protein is CASSQGQGNEQYF. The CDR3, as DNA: TGTGCCAGCAGCCAGGGACAGGGGAACGAGCAGTACTTC.

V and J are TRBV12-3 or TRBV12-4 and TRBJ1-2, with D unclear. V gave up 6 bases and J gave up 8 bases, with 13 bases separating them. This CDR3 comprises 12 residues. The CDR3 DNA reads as TGTGCCAGCAGCACGGGAATCCGGGGCTACACCTTC. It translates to CASSTGIRGYTF.

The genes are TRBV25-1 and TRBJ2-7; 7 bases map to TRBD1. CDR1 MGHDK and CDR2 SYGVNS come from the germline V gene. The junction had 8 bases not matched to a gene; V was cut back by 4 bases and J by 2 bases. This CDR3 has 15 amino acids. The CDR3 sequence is CASSGPGQRAYEQYF. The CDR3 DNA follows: TGTGCCAGCAGTGGCCCGGGACAGCGAGCCTACGAGCAGTACTTC.

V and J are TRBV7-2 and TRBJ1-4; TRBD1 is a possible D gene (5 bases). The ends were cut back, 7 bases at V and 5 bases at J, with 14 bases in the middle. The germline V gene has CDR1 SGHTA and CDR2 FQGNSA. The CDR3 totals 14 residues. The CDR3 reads CASKWGGNNEKLFF. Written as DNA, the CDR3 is TGTGCCAGCAAATGGGGGGGAAACAATGAAAAACTGTTTTTT.

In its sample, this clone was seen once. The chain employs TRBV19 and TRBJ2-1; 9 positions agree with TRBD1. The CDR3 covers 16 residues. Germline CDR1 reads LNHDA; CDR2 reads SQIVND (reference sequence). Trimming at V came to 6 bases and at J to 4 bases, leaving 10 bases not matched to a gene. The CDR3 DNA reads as TGTGCCAGTAGAGCCCGGGACAGGGTCGGTTACAATGAGCAGTTCTTC. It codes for CASRARDRVGYNEQFF.

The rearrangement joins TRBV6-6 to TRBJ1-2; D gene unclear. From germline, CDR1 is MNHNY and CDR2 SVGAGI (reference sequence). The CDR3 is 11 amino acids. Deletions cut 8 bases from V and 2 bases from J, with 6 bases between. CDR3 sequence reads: CASVFNYGYTF. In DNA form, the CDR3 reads TGTGCCAGCGTCTTCAACTATGGCTACACCTTC.

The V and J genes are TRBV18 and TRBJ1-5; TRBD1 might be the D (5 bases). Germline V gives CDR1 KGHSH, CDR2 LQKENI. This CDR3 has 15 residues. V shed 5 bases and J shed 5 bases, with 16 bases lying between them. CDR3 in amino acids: CASSTNQGNYQPQHF. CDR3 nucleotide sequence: TGTGCCAGCTCAACGAACCAGGGTAATTATCAGCCCCAGCATTTT.

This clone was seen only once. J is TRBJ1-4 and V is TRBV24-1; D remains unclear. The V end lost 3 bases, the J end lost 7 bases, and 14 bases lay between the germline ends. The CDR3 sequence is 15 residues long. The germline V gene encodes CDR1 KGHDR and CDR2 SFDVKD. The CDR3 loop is CATSDPAPGGEKLFF. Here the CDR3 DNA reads TGTGCCACCAGTGATCCGGCTCCCGGCGGTGAAAAACTGTTTTTT.

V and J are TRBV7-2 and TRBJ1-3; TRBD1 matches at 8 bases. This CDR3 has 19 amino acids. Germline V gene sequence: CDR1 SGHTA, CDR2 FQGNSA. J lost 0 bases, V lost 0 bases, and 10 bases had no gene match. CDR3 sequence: CASSLARDRRIFSGNTIYF. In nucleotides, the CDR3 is TGTGCCAGCAGCTTAGCGCGGGACAGGCGGATATTCTCTGGAAACACCATATATTTT.

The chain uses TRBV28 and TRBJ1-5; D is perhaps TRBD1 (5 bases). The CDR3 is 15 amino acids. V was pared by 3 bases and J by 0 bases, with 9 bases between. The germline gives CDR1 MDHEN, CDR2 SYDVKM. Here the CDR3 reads CASSFAGNSNQPQHF. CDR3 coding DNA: TGTGCCAGCAGTTTCGCAGGGAATAGCAATCAGCCCCAGCATTTT.

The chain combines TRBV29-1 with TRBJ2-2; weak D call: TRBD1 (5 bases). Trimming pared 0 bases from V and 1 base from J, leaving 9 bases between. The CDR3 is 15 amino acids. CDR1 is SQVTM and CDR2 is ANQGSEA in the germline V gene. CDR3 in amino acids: CSVEDHQGNTGELFF. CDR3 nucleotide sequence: TGCAGCGTTGAAGATCACCAGGGGAACACCGGGGAGCTGTTTTTT.

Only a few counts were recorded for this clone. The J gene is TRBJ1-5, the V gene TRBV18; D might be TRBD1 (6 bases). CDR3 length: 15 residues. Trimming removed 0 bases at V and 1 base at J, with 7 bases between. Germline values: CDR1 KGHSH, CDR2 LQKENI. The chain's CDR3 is CASSPPTGSNQPQHF. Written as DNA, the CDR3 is TGTGCCAGCTCACCACCCACAGGGAGCAATCAGCCCCAGCATTTT.

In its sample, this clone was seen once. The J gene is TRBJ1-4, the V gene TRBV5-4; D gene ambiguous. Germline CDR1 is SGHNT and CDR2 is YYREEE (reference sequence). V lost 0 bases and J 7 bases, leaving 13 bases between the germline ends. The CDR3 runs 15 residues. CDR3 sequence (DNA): TGTGCCAGCAGCTTGGTCGGGGTAGGGATTGAAAAACTGTTTTTT. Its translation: CASSLVGVGIEKLFF. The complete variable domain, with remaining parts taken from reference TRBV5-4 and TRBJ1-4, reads ETGVTQSPTHLIKTRGQQVTLRCSSQSGHNTVSWYQQALGQGPQFIFQYYREEENGRGNFPPRFSGLQFPNYSSELNVNALELDDSALYLCASSLVGVGIEKLFFGSGTQLSVL.

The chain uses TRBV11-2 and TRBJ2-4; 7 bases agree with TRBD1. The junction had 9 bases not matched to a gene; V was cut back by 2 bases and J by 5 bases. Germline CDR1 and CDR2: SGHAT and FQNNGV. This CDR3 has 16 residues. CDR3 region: CASSLRGSGTENIQYF. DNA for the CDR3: TGTGCCAGCAGCTTAAGGGGTTCCGGGACAGAAAACATTCAGTACTTC.

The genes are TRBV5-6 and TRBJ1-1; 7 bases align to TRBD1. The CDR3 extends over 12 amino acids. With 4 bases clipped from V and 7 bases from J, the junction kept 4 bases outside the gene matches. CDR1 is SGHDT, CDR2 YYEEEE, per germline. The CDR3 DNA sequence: TGTGCCAGCAGCCCGGGACAGTTTGAAGCTTTCTTT. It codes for CASSPGQFEAFF.

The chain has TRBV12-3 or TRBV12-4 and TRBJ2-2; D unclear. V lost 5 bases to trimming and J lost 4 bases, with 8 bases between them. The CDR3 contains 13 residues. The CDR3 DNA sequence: TGTGCCAGCAGTAGCGCCTCCACCGGGGAGCTGTTTTTT. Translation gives CASSSASTGELFF.

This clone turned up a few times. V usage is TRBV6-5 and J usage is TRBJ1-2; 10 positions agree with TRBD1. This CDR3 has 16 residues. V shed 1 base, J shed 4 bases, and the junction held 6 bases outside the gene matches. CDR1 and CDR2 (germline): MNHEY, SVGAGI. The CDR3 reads CASSYFRTGGGYGYTF. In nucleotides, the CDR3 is TGTGCCAGCAGTTACTTCCGGACAGGGGGAGGCTATGGCTACACCTTC.

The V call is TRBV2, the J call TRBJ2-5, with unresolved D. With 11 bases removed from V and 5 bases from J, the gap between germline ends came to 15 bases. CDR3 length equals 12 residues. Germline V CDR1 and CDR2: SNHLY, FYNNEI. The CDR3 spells CAGSGLGETQYF. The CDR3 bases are TGTGCCGGGTCGGGTCTCGGGGAGACCCAGTACTTC.

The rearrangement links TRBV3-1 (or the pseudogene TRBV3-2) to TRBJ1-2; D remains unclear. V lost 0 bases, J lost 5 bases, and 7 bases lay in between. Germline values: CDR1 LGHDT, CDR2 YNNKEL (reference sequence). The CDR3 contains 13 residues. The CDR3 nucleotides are TGTGCCAGCAGCCAAGATTCGACATATGGCTACACCTTC. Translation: CASSQDSTYGYTF.

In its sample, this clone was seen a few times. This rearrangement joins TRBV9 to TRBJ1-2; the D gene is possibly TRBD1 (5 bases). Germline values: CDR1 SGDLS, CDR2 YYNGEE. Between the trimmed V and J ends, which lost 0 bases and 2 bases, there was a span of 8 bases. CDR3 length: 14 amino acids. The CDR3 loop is CASSVGSGNYGYTF. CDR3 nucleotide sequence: TGTGCCAGCAGCGTAGGCTCAGGGAACTATGGCTACACCTTC. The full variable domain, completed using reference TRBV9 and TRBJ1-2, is DSGVTQTPKHLITATGQRVTLRCSPRSGDLSVYWYQQSLDQGLQFLIQYYNGEERAKGNILERFSAQQFPDLHSELNLSSLELGDSALYFCASSVGSGNYGYTFGSGTRLTVV.

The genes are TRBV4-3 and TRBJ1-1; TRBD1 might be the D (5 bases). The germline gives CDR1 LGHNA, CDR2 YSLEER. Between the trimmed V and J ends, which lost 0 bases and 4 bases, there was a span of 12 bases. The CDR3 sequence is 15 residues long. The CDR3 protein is CASSQDARGGTEAFF. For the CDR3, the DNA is TGCGCCAGCAGCCAAGATGCAAGGGGAGGCACTGAAGCTTTCTTT.

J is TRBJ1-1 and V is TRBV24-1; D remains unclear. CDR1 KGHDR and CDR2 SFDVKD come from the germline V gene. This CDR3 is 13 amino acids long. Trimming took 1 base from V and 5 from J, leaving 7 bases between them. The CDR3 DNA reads TGTGCCACCAGTGATTTTGGGGAGACTGAAGCTTTCTTT. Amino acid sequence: CATSDFGETEAFF.

CDR3 residues: CASRYLQATNEKLFF. The CDR3 region has the DNA TGTGCCAGCCGTTACCTCCAGGCAACTAATGAAAAACTGTTTTTT. J is TRBJ1-4 and V is TRBV2; no clear D gene. Germline V gene data show CDR1 as SNHLY and CDR2 as FYNNEI. The CDR3 sequence is 15 residues long. Trimming took 8 bases from V and 0 from J, leaving 13 bases between them.

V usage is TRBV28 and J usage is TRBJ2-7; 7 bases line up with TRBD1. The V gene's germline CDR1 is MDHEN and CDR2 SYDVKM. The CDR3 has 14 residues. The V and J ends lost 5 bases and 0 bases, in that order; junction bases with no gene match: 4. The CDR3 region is CASSPTGPSYEQYV. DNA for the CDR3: TGTGCCAGCAGTCCGACAGGGCCCTCCTACGAGCAGTACGTC.

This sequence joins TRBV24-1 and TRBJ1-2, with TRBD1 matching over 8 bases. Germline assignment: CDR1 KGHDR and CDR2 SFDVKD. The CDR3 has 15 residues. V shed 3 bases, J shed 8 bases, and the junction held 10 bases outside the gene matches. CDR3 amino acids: CATSDPGGPVGGYTF. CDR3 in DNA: TGTGCCACCAGTGATCCAGGGGGCCCTGTCGGAGGCTACACCTTC.

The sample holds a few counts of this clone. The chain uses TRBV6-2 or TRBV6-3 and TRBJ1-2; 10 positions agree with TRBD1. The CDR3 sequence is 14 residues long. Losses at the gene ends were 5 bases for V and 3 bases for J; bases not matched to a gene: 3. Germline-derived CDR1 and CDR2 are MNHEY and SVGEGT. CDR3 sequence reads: CASSRDRGYYGYTF. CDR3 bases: TGTGCCAGCAGTAGGGACAGGGGATACTATGGCTACACCTTC.